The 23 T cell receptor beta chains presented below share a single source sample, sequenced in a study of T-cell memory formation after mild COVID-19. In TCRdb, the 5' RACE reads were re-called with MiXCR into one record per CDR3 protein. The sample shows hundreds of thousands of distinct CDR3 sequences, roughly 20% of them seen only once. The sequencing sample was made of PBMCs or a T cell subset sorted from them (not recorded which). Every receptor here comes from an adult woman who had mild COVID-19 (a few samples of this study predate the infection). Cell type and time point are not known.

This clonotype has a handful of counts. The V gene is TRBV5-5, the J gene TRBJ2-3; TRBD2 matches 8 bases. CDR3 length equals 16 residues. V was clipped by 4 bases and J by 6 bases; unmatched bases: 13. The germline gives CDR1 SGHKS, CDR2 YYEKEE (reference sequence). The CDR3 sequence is CASSRRGGPQGDTQYF. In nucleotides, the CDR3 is TGTGCCAGCAGCCGGCGCGGGGGGCCCCAGGGGGATACGCAGTATTTT.

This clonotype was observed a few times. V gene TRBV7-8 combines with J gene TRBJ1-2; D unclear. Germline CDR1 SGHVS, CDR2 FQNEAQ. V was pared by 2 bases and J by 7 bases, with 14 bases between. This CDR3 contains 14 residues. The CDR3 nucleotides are TGTGCCAGCAGCTTAAGTTCGGGCCCCTCTGGCTACACCTTC. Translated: CASSLSSGPSGYTF.

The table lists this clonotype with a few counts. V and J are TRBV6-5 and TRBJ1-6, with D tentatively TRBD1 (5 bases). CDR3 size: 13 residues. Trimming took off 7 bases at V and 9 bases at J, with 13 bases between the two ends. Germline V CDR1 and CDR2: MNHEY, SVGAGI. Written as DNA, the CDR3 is TGTGCCAGCAACAGTCAGGGATCTTCACCCCTCCACTTT. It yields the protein CASNSQGSSPLHF.

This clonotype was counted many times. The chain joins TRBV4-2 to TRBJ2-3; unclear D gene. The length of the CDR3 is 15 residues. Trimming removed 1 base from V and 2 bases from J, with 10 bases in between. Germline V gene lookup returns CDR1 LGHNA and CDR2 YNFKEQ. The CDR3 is CASSQGARHTDTQYF. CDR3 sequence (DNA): TGTGCCAGCAGCCAAGGGGCACGGCACACAGATACGCAGTATTTT.

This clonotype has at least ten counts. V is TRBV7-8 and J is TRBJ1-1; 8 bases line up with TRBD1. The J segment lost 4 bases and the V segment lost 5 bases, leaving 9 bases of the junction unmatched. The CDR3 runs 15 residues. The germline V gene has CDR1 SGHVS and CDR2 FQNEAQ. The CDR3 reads CASSLDRAFGTEAFF. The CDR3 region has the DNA TGTGCCAGCAGCCTGGACAGGGCGTTCGGCACTGAAGCTTTCTTT.

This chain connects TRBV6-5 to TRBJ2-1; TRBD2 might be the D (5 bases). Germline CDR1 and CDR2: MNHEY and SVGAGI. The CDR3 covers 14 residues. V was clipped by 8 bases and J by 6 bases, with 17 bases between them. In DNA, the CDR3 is TGTGCCAGCTCCGGGAAGAAGTCCACCAATGAGCAGTTCTTC. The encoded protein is CASSGKKSTNEQFF.

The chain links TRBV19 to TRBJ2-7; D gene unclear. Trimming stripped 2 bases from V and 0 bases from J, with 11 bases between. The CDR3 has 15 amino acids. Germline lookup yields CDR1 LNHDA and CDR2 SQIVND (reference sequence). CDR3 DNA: TGTGCCAGTAGTATATCCTTTTTGTACTCCTACGAGCAGTACTTC. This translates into CASSISFLYSYEQYF.

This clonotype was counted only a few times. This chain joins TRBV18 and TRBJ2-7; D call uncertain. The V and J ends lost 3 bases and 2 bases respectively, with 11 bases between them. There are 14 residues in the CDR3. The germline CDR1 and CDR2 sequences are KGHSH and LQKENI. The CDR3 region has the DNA TGTGCCAGCTCACCTCCCAGGCCCGCCTACGAGCAGTACTTC. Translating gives CASSPPRPAYEQYF.

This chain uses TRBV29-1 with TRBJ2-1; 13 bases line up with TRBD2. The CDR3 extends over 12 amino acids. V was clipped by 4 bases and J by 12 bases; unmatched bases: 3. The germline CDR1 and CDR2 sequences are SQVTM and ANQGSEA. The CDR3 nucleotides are TGCAGCGTTGGGACTAGCGGGAGTTGGCAGTTCTTC. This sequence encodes CSVGTSGSWQFF.

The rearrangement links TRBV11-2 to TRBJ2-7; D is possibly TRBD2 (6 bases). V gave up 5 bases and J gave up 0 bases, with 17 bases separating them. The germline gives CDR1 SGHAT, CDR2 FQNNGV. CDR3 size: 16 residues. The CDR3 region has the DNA TGTGCCAGCAGCCCCCAGGGTAGCGGACTCTCCTACGAGCAGTACTTC. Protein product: CASSPQGSGLSYEQYF.

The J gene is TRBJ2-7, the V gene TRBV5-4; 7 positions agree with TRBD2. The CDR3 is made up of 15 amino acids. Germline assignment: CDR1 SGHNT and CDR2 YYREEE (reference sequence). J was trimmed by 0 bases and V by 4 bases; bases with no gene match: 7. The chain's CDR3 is CASSGMGLNSYEQYF. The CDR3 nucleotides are TGTGCCAGCAGCGGGATGGGACTAAACTCCTACGAGCAGTACTTC.

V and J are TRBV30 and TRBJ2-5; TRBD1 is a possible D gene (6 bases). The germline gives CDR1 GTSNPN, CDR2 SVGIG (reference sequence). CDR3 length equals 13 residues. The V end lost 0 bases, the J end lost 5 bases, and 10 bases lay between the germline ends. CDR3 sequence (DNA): TGTGCCTGGAGTGTACAGGGCGGGGAGACCCAGTACTTC. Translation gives CAWSVQGGETQYF. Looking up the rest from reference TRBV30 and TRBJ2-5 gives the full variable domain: SQTIHQWPATLVQPVGSPLSLECTVEGTSNPNLYWYRQAAGRGLQLLFYSVGIGQISSEVPQNLSASRPQDRQFILSSKKLLLSDSGFYLCAWSVQGGETQYFGPGTRLLVL.

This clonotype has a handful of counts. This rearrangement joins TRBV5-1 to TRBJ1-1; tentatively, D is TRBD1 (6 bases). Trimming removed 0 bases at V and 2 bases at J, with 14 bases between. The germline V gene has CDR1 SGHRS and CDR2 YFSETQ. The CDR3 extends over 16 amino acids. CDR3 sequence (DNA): TGCGCCAGCAGCTTGGAAGGGGGGCTACTCAACACTGAAGCTTTCTTT. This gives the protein CASSLEGGLLNTEAFF. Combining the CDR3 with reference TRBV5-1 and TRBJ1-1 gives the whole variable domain KAGVTQTPRYLIKTRGQQVTLSCSPISGHRSVSWYQQTPGQGLQFLFEYFSETQRNKGNFPGRFSGRQFSNSRSEMNVSTLELGDSALYLCASSLEGGLLNTEAFFGQGTRLTVV.

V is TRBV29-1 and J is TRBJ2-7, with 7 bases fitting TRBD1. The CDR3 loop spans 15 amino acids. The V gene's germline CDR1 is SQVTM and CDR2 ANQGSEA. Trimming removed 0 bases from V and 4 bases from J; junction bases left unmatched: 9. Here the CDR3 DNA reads TGCAGCGTTGAAGATCGACAGGGAACTTTGTACGAGCAGTACTTC. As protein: CSVEDRQGTLYEQYF.

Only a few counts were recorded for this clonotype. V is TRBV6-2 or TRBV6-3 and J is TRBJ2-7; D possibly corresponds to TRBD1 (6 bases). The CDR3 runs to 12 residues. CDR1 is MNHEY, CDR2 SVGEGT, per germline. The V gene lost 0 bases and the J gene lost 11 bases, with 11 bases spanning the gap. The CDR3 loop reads CASSYSPGDKYF. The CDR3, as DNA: TGTGCCAGCAGTTACTCGCCCGGGGACAAGTACTTC.

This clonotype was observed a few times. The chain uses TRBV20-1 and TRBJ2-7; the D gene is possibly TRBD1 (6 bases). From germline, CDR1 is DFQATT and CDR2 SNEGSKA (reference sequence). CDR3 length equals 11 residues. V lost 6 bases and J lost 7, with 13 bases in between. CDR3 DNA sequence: TGCAGTGCCTACAGGGATCGGGAGCAGTACTTC. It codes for CSAYRDREQYF.

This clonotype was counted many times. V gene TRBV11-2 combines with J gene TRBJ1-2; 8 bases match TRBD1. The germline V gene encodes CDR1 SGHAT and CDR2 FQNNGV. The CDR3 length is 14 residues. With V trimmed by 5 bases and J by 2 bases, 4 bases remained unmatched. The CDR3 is CASSPGQGNYGYTF. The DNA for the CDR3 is TGTGCCAGCAGCCCTGGACAGGGAAACTATGGCTACACCTTC.

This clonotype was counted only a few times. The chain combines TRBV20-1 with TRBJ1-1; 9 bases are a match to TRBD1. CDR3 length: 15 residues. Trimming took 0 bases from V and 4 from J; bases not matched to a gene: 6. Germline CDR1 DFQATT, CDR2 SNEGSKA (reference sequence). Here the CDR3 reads CSAREQGAWGTEAFF. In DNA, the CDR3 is TGCAGTGCTAGAGAACAGGGGGCGTGGGGCACTGAAGCTTTCTTT.

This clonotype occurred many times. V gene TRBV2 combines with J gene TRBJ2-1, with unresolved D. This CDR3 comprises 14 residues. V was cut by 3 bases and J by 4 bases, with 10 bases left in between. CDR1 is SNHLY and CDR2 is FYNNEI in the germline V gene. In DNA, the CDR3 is TGTGCCAGCAGTGATCGGACCGGGTACAATGAGCAGTTCTTC. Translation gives CASSDRTGYNEQFF.

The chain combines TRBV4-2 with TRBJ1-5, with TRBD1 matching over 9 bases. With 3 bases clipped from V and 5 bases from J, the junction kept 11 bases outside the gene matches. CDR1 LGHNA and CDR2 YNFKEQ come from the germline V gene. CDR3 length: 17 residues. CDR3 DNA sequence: TGTGCCAGCAGCCAGGCACCGGGACAGGGTACCGATCAGCCCCAGCATTTT. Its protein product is CASSQAPGQGTDQPQHF.

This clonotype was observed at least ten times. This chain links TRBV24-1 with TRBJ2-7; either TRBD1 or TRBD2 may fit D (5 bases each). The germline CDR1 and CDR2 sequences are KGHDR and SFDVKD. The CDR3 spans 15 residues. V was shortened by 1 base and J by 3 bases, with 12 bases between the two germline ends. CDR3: CATSDFPRDGYEQYF. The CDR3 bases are TGTGCCACCAGTGATTTCCCCAGGGACGGCTACGAGCAGTACTTC.

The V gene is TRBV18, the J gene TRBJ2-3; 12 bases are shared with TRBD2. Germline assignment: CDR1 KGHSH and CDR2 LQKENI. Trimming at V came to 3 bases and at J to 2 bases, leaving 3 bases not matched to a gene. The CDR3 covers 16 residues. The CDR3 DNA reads TGTGCCAGCTCACCTCTAGCGGGGGGGCCCACAGATACGCAGTATTTT. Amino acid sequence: CASSPLAGGPTDTQYF.

The CDR3 sequence is CASSYTSRFNQPQHF. DNA of the CDR3: TGTGCCAGCAGTTACACGTCAAGGTTCAATCAGCCCCAGCATTTT. The V call is TRBV6-2 or TRBV6-3, the J call TRBJ1-5; D is unresolved. The V end was cut by 2 bases, the J end by 3 bases, with 11 bases between. Germline loops: CDR1 MNHEY, CDR2 SVGEGT. CDR3 length equals 15 residues.